Below, 23 T cell receptor beta chains from the same sample are listed, as sequenced in a study of cytomegalovirus exposure and HLA in healthy donors. Primers included in the PCR were 60 Vbeta and 13 Jbeta primers. Method: immunoSEQ multiplex PCR; TCRdb's copy keeps in-frame clones and lacks some. The profile covers 200,000 to 250,000 clones, with over 75% appearing a single time and around 2% taken by the ten largest. The sequencing sample was made of PBMCs. These TCRs come from a man aged 18 to 29 in good health and CMV-seronegative.

The chain carries TRBV7-2 and TRBJ2-1; D perhaps matches TRBD1 (8 bases). Germline V gene sequence: CDR1 SGHTA, CDR2 FQGNSA. V dropped 5 bases and J dropped 10 bases, with 24 bases sitting between them. CDR3 length: 16 residues. The chain's CDR3 is CASSPGPYRGGSEQFF. The CDR3 DNA sequence: TGTGCCAGCAGCCCAGGGCCCTACAGGGGGGGGTCCGAGCAGTTCTTC.

The chain uses TRBV6-1 and TRBJ2-3; 12 bases are shared with TRBD1. In germline, CDR1 is MNHNS, CDR2 SASEGT. Trimming removed 6 bases from V and 3 bases from J; junction bases left unmatched: 4. This CDR3 region has 15 residues. CDR3 sequence (DNA): TGTGCCAGCAGCCCGGGACAGGGGGCGACAGATACGCAGTATTTT. As protein: CASSPGQGATDTQYF.

This chain uses TRBV5-1 with TRBJ2-5, with TRBD1 as a possible D gene (6 bases). TRBJ2-7 explains the end of the DNA better; the J call may be wrong. CDR3 length: 16 residues. CDR1 is SGHRS and CDR2 is YFSETQ in the germline V gene. The DNA for the CDR3 is TGCGCCAGCAACGTGGGGATCGGACAGTCTACCGACGAGCAGTACTTC. Its translation: CASNVGIGQSTDEQYF.

This clone has a handful of counts. The V call is TRBV4-3, the J call TRBJ2-3; 16 bases are shared with TRBD2. The CDR3 runs to 17 residues. Germline CDR1 and CDR2: LGHNA and YSLEER. The V segment lost 4 bases and the J segment 5 bases; nucleotides outside the gene matches: 6. The CDR3 region is CASSRGGTSGGEDTQYF. The CDR3 coding sequence is TGCGCCAGCAGCCGTGGCGGGACTAGCGGGGGGGAAGATACGCAGTATTTT.

The genes are TRBV19 and TRBJ1-1, with 8 nucleotides matching TRBD1. This CDR3 spans 15 amino acids. Trimming cost V 3 bases and J 0 bases; bases outside gene matches: 3. Germline V gene data show CDR1 as LNHDA and CDR2 as SQIVND (reference sequence). This chain's CDR3 is CASSISGQVNTEAFF. CDR3 in DNA: TGTGCCAGTAGTATTTCGGGACAGGTGAACACTGAAGCTTTCTTT.

The rearrangement links TRBV30 to TRBJ1-5; D is possibly TRBD1 (6 bases). The ends were cut back, 3 bases at V and 0 bases at J, with 12 bases in the middle. This CDR3 has 15 amino acids. Germline V gene sequence: CDR1 GTSNPN, CDR2 SVGIG (reference sequence). DNA of the CDR3: TGTGCCTGGAGGAGAGGGGGATATAGCAATCAGCCCCAGCATTTT. It encodes CAWRRGGYSNQPQHF.

This chain joins TRBV11-2 and TRBJ2-3, with 11 bases that match TRBD2. Trimming took 3 bases from V and 4 from J; bases not matched to a gene: 9. Germline CDR1 is SGHAT and CDR2 is FQNNGV. This CDR3 contains 17 residues. CDR3 amino acids: CASSLGVAGGPADTQYF. CDR3 bases: TGTGCCAGCAGCTTGGGGGTAGCGGGAGGGCCCGCAGATACGCAGTATTTT.

V is TRBV6-5 and J is TRBJ2-3; D uncertain. CDR3 length: 13 amino acids. V was trimmed by 0 bases and J by 4 bases, leaving 5 bases between them. The germline V gene encodes CDR1 MNHEY and CDR2 SVGAGI. In DNA, the CDR3 is TGTGCCAGCAGTTACTCGCCGGCAGATACGCAGTATTTT. It codes for CASSYSPADTQYF.

The chain links TRBV6-5 to TRBJ1-1; TRBD1 aligns across 7 bases. This CDR3 contains 14 residues. Germline lookup yields CDR1 MNHEY and CDR2 SVGAGI. Losses at the gene ends were 2 bases for V and 3 bases for J; bases not matched to a gene: 3. The CDR3 here is CASSYRDRDTEAFF. CDR3 bases: TGTGCCAGCAGTTACCGCGACAGGGACACTGAAGCTTTCTTT.

The chain recombines TRBV10-1 with TRBJ1-2, with D tentatively TRBD1 (6 bases). Germline loops: CDR1 WNHNN, CDR2 SYGVQD (reference sequence). The CDR3 loop spans 14 amino acids. Trimming took off 5 bases at V and 6 bases at J, with 16 bases between the two ends. The CDR3 DNA is TGCGCCAGCAGTACGGGCAGGGGTGGCAATGGCTACACCTTC. Protein sequence: CASSTGRGGNGYTF.

The genes are TRBV13 and TRBJ2-1; the D gene is possibly TRBD1 (6 bases). The germline V and J ends were trimmed by 5 bases and 2 bases, with 10 bases remaining between them. Looked up from germline, CDR1 is PRHDT and CDR2 is FYEKMQ (reference sequence). The CDR3 runs 14 residues. CDR3 in amino acids: CASSRGDTYNEQFF. CDR3 in DNA: TGTGCCAGCAGCCGAGGGGACACCTACAATGAGCAGTTCTTC.

This chain joins TRBV5-1 and TRBJ2-3, with 16 bases matching TRBD2. The CDR3 is 18 residues long. The V gene end was trimmed by 3 bases and the J gene end by 0 bases; junction bases not matched to a gene: 4. Germline CDR1 and CDR2: SGHRS and YFSETQ. CDR3 nucleotides: TGCGCCAGCAGCTCCGGGACTAGCGGGAGGGTTAGCACAGATACGCAGTATTTT. This translates into CASSSGTSGRVSTDTQYF.

This clone was picked up one time. The V gene is TRBV19, the J gene TRBJ2-2, with TRBD2 matching over 12 bases. V was clipped by 4 bases and J by 4 bases; unmatched bases: 13. The CDR3 is 19 amino acids. Germline V gene data show CDR1 as LNHDA and CDR2 as SQIVND (reference sequence). The CDR3 loop reads CASSTTASSGGVLTGELFF. The CDR3 DNA follows: TGTGCCAGTAGTACCACTGCCTCTAGCGGGGGGGTCCTCACCGGGGAGCTGTTTTTT.

The chain combines TRBV18 with TRBJ1-4; D remains ambiguous. This CDR3 contains 15 residues. The germline V gene has CDR1 KGHSH and CDR2 LQKENI. V lost 0 bases, J lost 6 bases, and 11 bases lay in between. This CDR3 is CASSPPQSEDEKLFF. CDR3 bases: TGTGCCAGCTCACCACCGCAATCGGAGGATGAAAAACTGTTTTTT.

V usage is TRBV9 and J usage is TRBJ2-1; no definite D call. V was clipped by 0 bases and J by 10 bases, with 11 bases between them. The CDR3 covers 13 residues. Germline CDR1 and CDR2: SGDLS and YYNGEE. CDR3 nucleotide sequence: TGTGCCAGCAGCGTAGATGATGCCCGGGAGCAGTTCTTC. This sequence encodes CASSVDDAREQFF.

There are a few counts of this clone. The rearrangement uses TRBV5-1 and TRBJ2-5; 13 bases are shared with TRBD2. This CDR3 comprises 18 residues. CDR1 and CDR2 from the germline V gene are SGHRS and YFSETQ. V was clipped by 1 base and J by 2 bases; unmatched bases: 8. CDR3 coding DNA: TGCGCCAGCAGCTTGCTAGGACTAGCGGGAGTGTCACAAGAGACCCAGTACTTC. Its translation: CASSLLGLAGVSQETQYF.

The CDR3 DNA follows: TGTGCCAGCAGCTTAGACTTAGACAATGGCTACACCTTC. Translation: CASSLDLDNGYTF. V usage is TRBV7-9 and J usage is TRBJ1-2; D is uncertain. V was cut by 1 base and J by 6 bases, with 9 bases left in between. This CDR3 contains 13 residues. CDR1 is SEHNR and CDR2 is FQNEAQ in the germline V gene (reference sequence).

The chain uses TRBV7-2 and TRBJ1-1; no clear D gene. Germline V CDR1 and CDR2: SGHTA, FQGNSA. Between the trimmed V and J ends, which lost 5 bases and 1 base, there was a span of 14 bases. This CDR3 comprises 15 residues. CDR3 region: CASSRVRVPNTEAFF. The CDR3 bases are TGTGCCAGCAGCCGAGTCCGAGTTCCGAACACTGAAGCTTTCTTT.

V and J are TRBV10-3 and TRBJ2-3; 11 bases map to TRBD1. Looked up from germline, CDR1 is ENHRY and CDR2 is SYGVKD. CDR3 size: 15 residues. Trimming removed 3 bases from V and 5 bases from J; junction bases left unmatched: 4. CDR3 nucleotides: TGTGCCATCAGTGATGGGGGACAGGGGGTAGATACGCAGTATTTT. Protein product: CAISDGGQGVDTQYF.

V usage is TRBV11-3 and J usage is TRBJ2-1, with no clear D. This CDR3 is built from 13 residues. Per the germline V gene, CDR1 is SGHNT and CDR2 is YENEEA. V was cut by 3 bases and J by 5 bases, with 8 bases left in between. CDR3 region: CASSLYTDNEQFF. The CDR3 region has the DNA TGTGCCAGCAGCTTGTACACAGACAATGAGCAGTTCTTC.

The chain couples TRBV4-3 to TRBJ1-4; 9 bases align to TRBD1. Germline loops: CDR1 LGHNA, CDR2 YSLEER. Trimming removed 3 bases from V and 8 bases from J; junction bases left unmatched: 10. This CDR3 comprises 16 residues. The chain's CDR3 is CASSQESGTGPEKLFF. The CDR3, as DNA: TGCGCCAGCAGCCAGGAATCCGGGACAGGGCCGGAAAAACTGTTTTTT.

This clone turned up a few times. V is TRBV30 and J is TRBJ1-1; perhaps TRBD1 as D (5 bases). Germline-derived CDR1 and CDR2 are GTSNPN and SVGIG (reference sequence). The CDR3 is made up of 14 amino acids. Trimming left V 2 bases short and J 3 bases short, with 13 bases between. CDR3 in DNA: TGTGCCTGGAGTAGGGAGGGGTTGGACACTGAAGCTTTCTTT. Translation: CAWSREGLDTEAFF.

The chain has TRBV7-6 and TRBJ2-7; the D gene is possibly TRBD1 (7 bases). The germline V gene has CDR1 SGHVS and CDR2 FNYEAQ. The CDR3 is made up of 15 amino acids. The V gene lost 3 bases and the J gene lost 3 bases, with 15 bases spanning the gap. The chain's CDR3 is CASSLSGGQDYEQYF. CDR3 bases: TGTGCCAGCAGCTTGTCAGGGGGGCAGGACTACGAGCAGTACTTC.